Included here is one T cell receptor (beta chain) sequence, with context. Its antigen is currently unknown. Collection occurred without any documented infections or immune events in donors. This entry belongs to a study of identifying expanded T cells in peripheral blood. Study-wide results and limits: Clone count variance between roughly 2-week samples rose with total template count. Over about two and four weeks, about 15 and 19 clones changed, versus approximately 1.1 between replicates.

Repertoires were generated with immunoSEQ multiplex PCR, while TCRdb's copy carries only in-frame clones and drops some. The sample carries some 78,000 clones, 88% recorded once. Sequencing was done on a sample of blood. This TCR was recovered from a person aged 18-69 years in good health.

Here the CDR3 reads CASRPDGRDQPQHF. The CDR3 DNA follows: TGCGCCAGCCGGCCCGACGGCAGGGACCAGCCCCAGCATTTT. This chain joins TRBV5-1 and TRBJ1-5; perhaps TRBD1 as D (5 bases). CDR3 length: 14 amino acids. Germline CDR1 is SGHRS and CDR2 is YFSETQ. V was trimmed by 7 bases and J by 7 bases, leaving 18 bases between them.